A selection of T cell receptor beta chains follows, all from one sample in a study of metastatic and nonmetastatic thyroid tumors. TCRdb recomputed clones from the PCR reads via MiXCR. The sample includes roughly 18,000 clones, around a third seen only once; the top ten take about 15%. The material sequenced was tumor tissue. These receptors originate from a female donor with papillary thyroid cancer or a benign thyroid nodule (not recorded which). Some clones in this sample may be carry-over from other donors' samples. The CDR3 runs from the conserved cysteine through the conserved F or W. Fields, in order: V gene, J gene, clone size, D gene, CDR3 DNA, CDR3 protein. A D gene is named only where the DNA matches it firmly. Size is stated for part of the rows, as once, few or many counts, or as a class when the clone is expanded.

>TRBV7-8|TRBJ2-2|once|-
TGTGCCAGCACGAGACCTGGGGGTTCCGGGGAGCTGTTTTTT
CASTRPGGSGELFF
>TRBV6-2/TRBV6-3|TRBJ2-7|few|-
TGTGCCAGCAGTTATGAGAACGTTGGGGGCGAGCAGTACTTC
CASSYENVGGEQYF
>TRBV3-1|TRBJ2-3|-|-
TGTGCCAGCAGCCTTAATAGTTACACAGATACGCAGTATTTT
CASSLNSYTDTQYF
>TRBV2|TRBJ2-7|few|-
TGTGCCAGCAGGGCGGGTTACGAGCAGTACTTC
CASRAGYEQYF
>TRBV11-1|TRBJ2-6|-|-
TGTGCCAGCAGCCCGACCGGGTCACATCTGTCCAACGTCCTGACTTTC
CASSPTGSHLSNVLTF
>TRBV6-5|TRBJ2-7|-|TRBD2
TGTGCCAGCAGTTCATCTAGCGGGAGCTCCTACGAGCAGTACTTC
CASSSSSGSSYEQYF
>TRBV5-1|TRBJ1-1|-|-
TGCGCCAGCAGCGTGGGTTACATGAACACTGAAGCTTTCTTT
CASSVGYMNTEAFF
>TRBV6-4|TRBJ2-1|-|TRBD2
TGTGCCAGCAGTCGACTAGCTGCGAGCTCGTACAATGAGCAGTTCTTC
CASSRLAASSYNEQFF
>TRBV24-1|TRBJ1-2|-|-
TGTGCCACCAGTTATTTACAGGTAGGGGGCTACACCTTC
CATSYLQVGGYTF
>TRBV27|TRBJ1-3|few|TRBD1
TGTGCCAGCAGTCTTACAGGGGGCTCTGGAAACACCATATATTTT
CASSLTGGSGNTIYF
>TRBV20-1|TRBJ2-5|-|TRBD2
TGCAGTGCTATAGAACTAGCGGGGGGGCGTGAGACCCAGTACTTC
CSAIELAGGRETQYF
>TRBV6-1|TRBJ1-1|few|-
TGTGCCAGCAGTGAGGGGACATTTGGGGGGATCACTGAAGCTTTCTTT
CASSEGTFGGITEAFF
>TRBV20-1|TRBJ2-7|-|-
TGCTGTGCTAGGGCCCCCAATTCCCGCGGAGGCTTC
CCARAPNSRGGF
>TRBV2|TRBJ1-1|many|-
TGTGCCAGCGGAACTGAAGCTTTCTTT
CASGTEAFF
>TRBV20-1|TRBJ1-3|medium-sized|-
TGCAGTGCTAGCGGAGCAGCCGACTCTGGAAACACCATATATTTT
CSASGAADSGNTIYF
>TRBV24-1|TRBJ2-1|-|-
TGTGCCACCAGTGATTTGTTGAGGGGCGGGGGCGATGAGCAGTTCTTC
CATSDLLRGGGDEQFF
>TRBV5-1|TRBJ1-5|-|TRBD1
TGCGCCAGCAGCGACAGGGCGGGGTCGCCCCAGCATTTT
CASSDRAGSPQHF
>TRBV19|TRBJ2-1|-|TRBD2
TGTGCCAGTAGTCCCCATCTAGCGGACATCTACAATGAGCAGTTCTTC
CASSPHLADIYNEQFF
>TRBV24-1|TRBJ2-5|medium-sized|-
TGTGCCACCAGTGAACATCCGGGACAAAAAAAGGAGACCCAGTACTTC
CATSEHPGQKKETQYF
>TRBV20-1|TRBJ2-7|few|-
TGCAGTGCTAGCCCACCCTACGAGCAGTACTTC
CSASPPYEQYF
>TRBV15|TRBJ2-2|-|TRBD2
TGTGCCACCAGCAGGGGACTAGCGTCGATAGTGAACACCGGGGAGCTGTTTTTT
CATSRGLASIVNTGELFF
>TRBV3-1|TRBJ2-5|-|-
TGTGCCAGCAGCCAAAATAAAGAGACCCAGTACTTC
CASSQNKETQYF
>TRBV28|TRBJ2-1|-|-
TGTGCCAGCAGTTCGCCAACGCCAGGGGCCAATGAGCAGTTCTTC
CASSSPTPGANEQFF
>TRBV19|TRBJ2-1|few|-
TGTGAAAGTAGTCTCCCCGGGAGCTCCTACAATGAGCAGTTCTTC
CESSLPGSSYNEQFF
>TRBV19|TRBJ2-2|-|-
TGTGCCAGTAGTATAAATCGGGGACCGAACACCGGGGAGCTGTTTTTT
CASSINRGPNTGELFF
>TRBV7-9|TRBJ2-2|many|-
TGTGCCAGCAGCCCCCCCGGGAGAAGTATCGGGGAGCTGTTTTTT
CASSPPGRSIGELFF
>TRBV28|TRBJ1-5|-|-
TGTGCCAGCAGTTTTGGGGCAATAATGGGTCAGCCCCAGCATTTT
CASSFGAIMGQPQHF
>TRBV5-5|TRBJ1-2|-|-
TGTGCCAGCAGCTCGCAAGCGGGGGGGTATGGCTACACCTTC
CASSSQAGGYGYTF
>TRBV2|TRBJ1-5|many|TRBD1
TGTGCCAGCCAGACAGGGAAAGATCAGCCCCAGCATTTT
CASQTGKDQPQHF
>TRBV5-1|TRBJ2-2|-|TRBD1
TGCGCCAGCAGAGGGGGCGACGGGGAGCTGTTTTTT
CASRGGDGELFF
>TRBV7-3|TRBJ2-3|-|TRBD2
TGTGCCAGCAGCCGAACTAGCGTGAGCACAGATACGCAGTATTTT
CASSRTSVSTDTQYF
>TRBV6-2/TRBV6-3|TRBJ1-2|-|-
TGTGCCAGCAGTTATCGGGCAGGGCCTCTCTATGGCTACACCTTC
CASSYRAGPLYGYTF